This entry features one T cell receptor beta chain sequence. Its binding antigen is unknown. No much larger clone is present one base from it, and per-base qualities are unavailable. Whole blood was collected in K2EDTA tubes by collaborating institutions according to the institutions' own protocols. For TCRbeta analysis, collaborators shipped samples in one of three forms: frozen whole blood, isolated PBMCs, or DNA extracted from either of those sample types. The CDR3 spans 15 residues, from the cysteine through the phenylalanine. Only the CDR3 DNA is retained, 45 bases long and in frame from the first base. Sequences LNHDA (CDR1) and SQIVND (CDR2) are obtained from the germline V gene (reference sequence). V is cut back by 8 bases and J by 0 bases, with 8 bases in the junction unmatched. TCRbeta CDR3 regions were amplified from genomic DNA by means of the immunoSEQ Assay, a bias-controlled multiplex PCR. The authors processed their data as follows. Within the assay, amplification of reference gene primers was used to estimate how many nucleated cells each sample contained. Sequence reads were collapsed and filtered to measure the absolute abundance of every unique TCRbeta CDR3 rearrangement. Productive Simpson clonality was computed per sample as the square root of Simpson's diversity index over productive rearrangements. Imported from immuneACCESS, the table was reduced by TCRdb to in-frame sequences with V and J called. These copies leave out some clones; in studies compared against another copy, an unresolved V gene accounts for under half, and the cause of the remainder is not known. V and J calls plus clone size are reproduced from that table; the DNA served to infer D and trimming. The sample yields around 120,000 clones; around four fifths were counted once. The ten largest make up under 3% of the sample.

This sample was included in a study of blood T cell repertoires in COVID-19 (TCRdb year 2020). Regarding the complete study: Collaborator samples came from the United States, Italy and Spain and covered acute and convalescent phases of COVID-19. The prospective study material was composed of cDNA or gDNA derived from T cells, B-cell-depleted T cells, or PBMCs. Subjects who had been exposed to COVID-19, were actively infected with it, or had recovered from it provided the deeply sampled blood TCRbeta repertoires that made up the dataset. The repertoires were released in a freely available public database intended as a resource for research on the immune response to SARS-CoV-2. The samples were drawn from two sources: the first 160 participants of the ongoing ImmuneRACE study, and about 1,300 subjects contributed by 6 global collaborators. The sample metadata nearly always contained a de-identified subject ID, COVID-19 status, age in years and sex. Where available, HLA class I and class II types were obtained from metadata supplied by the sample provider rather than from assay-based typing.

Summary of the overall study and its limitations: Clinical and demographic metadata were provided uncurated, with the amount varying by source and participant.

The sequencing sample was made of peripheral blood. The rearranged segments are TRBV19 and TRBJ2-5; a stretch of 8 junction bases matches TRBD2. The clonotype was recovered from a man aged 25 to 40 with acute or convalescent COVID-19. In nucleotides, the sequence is TGTGCCAGTTCCGGACTAGCACTAAACCAAGAGACCCAGTACTTC. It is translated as CASSGLALNQETQYF.